The next 20 T cell receptor beta chains were all read from a single sample in a study of cytomegalovirus exposure and HLA in healthy donors. Vbeta (60) and Jbeta (13) primers were used in the PCR. Clones were read by immunoSEQ multiplex PCR, and TCRdb kept only the in-frame ones, dropping some. The repertoire consists of about 97,000 clones, with 76% occurring once and the leading ten covering about 4.3%. Material: PBMCs. These TCRs come from a man aged 40-49 years in good health and CMV-seronegative.

This chain joins TRBV7-2 and TRBJ2-3; D is ambiguous. In germline, CDR1 is SGHTA, CDR2 FQGNSA. V lost 5 bases and J 2 bases, leaving 11 bases between the germline ends. The CDR3 runs to 14 residues. CDR3 amino acids: CASSPRGNTDTQYF. The CDR3 DNA reads as TGTGCCAGCAGCCCCAGAGGCAACACAGATACGCAGTATTTT.

V gene TRBV7-2 combines with J gene TRBJ2-1; possible D gene TRBD2, 6 bases. The CDR3 runs 16 residues. Germline CDR1 reads SGHTA; CDR2 reads FQGNSA. V lost 2 bases and J 8 bases, leaving 19 bases between the germline ends. The DNA for the CDR3 is TGTGCCAGCAGCTTACTGCCTAGCGTTATGAACGATGAGCAGTTCTTC. It translates to CASSLLPSVMNDEQFF.

The J gene is TRBJ2-1, the V gene TRBV9; D ambiguous. The CDR3 is 14 amino acids. Germline V gene lookup returns CDR1 SGDLS and CDR2 YYNGEE. V lost 1 base and J 4 bases, leaving 9 bases between the germline ends. CDR3 nucleotide sequence: TGTGCCAGCAGCGTAAGGAGTGGGTACAATGAGCAGTTCTTC. The encoded protein is CASSVRSGYNEQFF. Full variable domain (rest looked up from reference TRBV9 and TRBJ2-1): DSGVTQTPKHLITATGQRVTLRCSPRSGDLSVYWYQQSLDQGLQFLIQYYNGEERAKGNILERFSAQQFPDLHSELNLSSLELGDSALYFCASSVRSGYNEQFFGPGTRLTVL.

For this clone: The junction and the germline gene differ at one end; a read error may be behind it. This chain uses TRBV7-9 with TRBJ1-5, with 10 positions matching TRBD1. This CDR3 has 17 residues. CDR1 SEHNR and CDR2 FQNEAQ come from the germline V gene (reference sequence). This CDR3 is CSSSSAVGQGPDQPQHF. In nucleotides, the CDR3 is TGTTCCAGCAGCTCCGCAGTGGGACAGGGGCCGGATCAGCCCCAGCATTTT.

The V and J genes are TRBV19 and TRBJ2-7; D ambiguous. The CDR3 is 12 residues long. CDR1 is LNHDA and CDR2 is SQIVND in the germline V gene (reference sequence). Trimming stripped 1 base from V and 5 bases from J, with 6 bases between. As DNA, the CDR3 is TGTGCCAGTAGTATAGTATCCCACGAGCAGTACTTC. Its translation is CASSIVSHEQYF.

A few counts support this clone. This sequence joins TRBV6-6 and TRBJ2-6; TRBD1 might be the D (5 bases). CDR3 length: 15 amino acids. CDR1 and CDR2 from the germline V gene are MNHNY and SVGAGI (reference sequence). V lost 6 bases to trimming and J lost 0 bases, with 9 bases between them. The CDR3 DNA follows: TGTGCCAGCAGCGACAGATTCTCTGGGGCCAACGTCCTGACTTTC. The encoded protein is CASSDRFSGANVLTF.

A remark on this clone: The germline gene is not matched at one end of the junction; a read error may be the cause. V is TRBV7-9 and J is TRBJ2-2, with 8 nucleotides matching TRBD1. Germline CDR1 reads SEHNR; CDR2 reads FQNEAQ (reference sequence). The length of the CDR3 is 15 residues. The CDR3 DNA reads TGTTCCAGCAGCTTGACAGGGGCGAACACCGGGGAGCTGTTTTTT. Protein sequence: CSSSLTGANTGELFF.

The chain has TRBV18 and TRBJ1-1; perhaps TRBD1 as D (6 bases). Trimming shortened V by 2 bases and J by 2 bases, and 15 bases separated the two germline ends. The CDR3 contains 16 residues. The germline V gene has CDR1 KGHSH and CDR2 LQKENI. This CDR3 is CASSPALTGLNTEAFF. The DNA of the CDR3 is TGTGCCAGCTCACCAGCCCTAACAGGGCTCAACACTGAAGCTTTCTTT.

Details on this clone: Other nucleotide sequences in the sample specify the same CDR3. The CDR3 loop reads CASSLGRGTGELFF. The CDR3 nucleotides read TGTGCCAGCAGCTTAGGCAGGGGAACCGGGGAGCTGTTTTTT. V and J are TRBV7-2 and TRBJ2-2, with D tentatively TRBD1 (6 bases). Germline V gives CDR1 SGHTA, CDR2 FQGNSA. The CDR3 extends over 14 amino acids. V was shortened by 1 base and J by 5 bases, with 8 bases between the two germline ends.

This clone was observed a few times. This chain uses TRBV14 with TRBJ2-5, with D perhaps matching TRBD1 (5 bases). Germline assignment: CDR1 SGHDN and CDR2 FVKESK. Trimming pared 4 bases from V and 2 bases from J, leaving 8 bases between. CDR3 length: 13 amino acids. As DNA, the CDR3 is TGTGCCAGCAGCCGGACACGTCAAGAGACCCAGTACTTC. It yields the protein CASSRTRQETQYF.

This clone was seen only once. The chain employs TRBV6-6 and TRBJ2-7; TRBD2 matches 10 bases. The V gene's germline CDR1 is MNHNY and CDR2 SVGAGI (reference sequence). After removal of 1 base from V and 5 bases from J, the junction contained 2 bases not matched to a gene. This CDR3 has 14 amino acids. Here the CDR3 reads CASSYLLAGDEQYF. The CDR3 DNA is TGTGCCAGCAGTTACTTGCTAGCGGGGGACGAGCAGTACTTC.

The rearrangement links TRBV10-2 to TRBJ2-3; D possibly corresponds to TRBD2 (7 bases). The V end lost 7 bases, the J end lost 3 bases, and 14 bases lay between the germline ends. Per the germline V gene, CDR1 is WSHSY and CDR2 is SAAADI. The CDR3 has 14 residues. CDR3 amino acids: CASTLGGTTDTQYF. The CDR3 DNA is TGCGCCAGCACGCTGGGGGGGACAACAGATACGCAGTATTTT.

CDR3 DNA sequence: TGTGCCAGTAGTATCAGTGGTCGGGGGGGCCGGGCAGATACGCAGTATTTT. Its translation is CASSISGRGGRADTQYF. The chain recombines TRBV19 with TRBJ2-3; 8 bases match TRBD2. The CDR3 length is 17 residues. The germline V gene encodes CDR1 LNHDA and CDR2 SQIVND (reference sequence). The trim removed 3 bases at V and 4 bases at J, leaving 12 bases unmatched.

The J gene is TRBJ1-6, the V gene TRBV7-8, with 8 bases aligning to TRBD1. Germline values: CDR1 SGHVS, CDR2 FQNEAQ. The CDR3 length is 14 residues. J gave up 7 bases and V 6 bases, and 5 bases lay outside the gene matches. CDR3: CASRMGQENSPLHF. CDR3 sequence (DNA): TGTGCCAGCAGAATGGGACAGGAAAATTCACCCCTCCACTTT.

This chain uses TRBV6-5 with TRBJ2-3; 11 bases fit TRBD1. Germline values: CDR1 MNHEY, CDR2 SVGAGI. Germline trimming cut 0 bases from V and 7 bases from J; bases unmatched to any gene: 6. The CDR3 extends over 16 amino acids. In DNA, the CDR3 is TGTGCCAGCAGTTACTCCGGACAGGGGGCACGGAATACGCAGTATTTT. Its protein product is CASSYSGQGARNTQYF.

To note about this clone: Other DNA sequences of this sample code for an identical CDR3. This CDR3 reads CASSLGGYEQYF. CDR3 coding DNA: TGCGCCAGCAGCTTGGGAGGGTACGAGCAGTACTTC. The rearrangement uses TRBV5-1 and TRBJ2-7; D might be TRBD2 (5 bases). V lost 0 bases, J lost 4 bases, and 5 bases lay in between. Germline loops: CDR1 SGHRS, CDR2 YFSETQ. The CDR3 contains 12 residues. Combining the CDR3 with reference TRBV5-1 and TRBJ2-7 gives the whole variable domain KAGVTQTPRYLIKTRGQQVTLSCSPISGHRSVSWYQQTPGQGLQFLFEYFSETQRNKGNFPGRFSGRQFSNSRSEMNVSTLELGDSALYLCASSLGGYEQYFGPGTRLTVT.

This clone was observed once. The genes are TRBV5-4 and TRBJ2-3; TRBD2 matches at 8 bases. The CDR3 is 15 residues long. V lost 1 base and J lost 6; bases outside the gene matches: 7. Per the germline V gene, CDR1 is SGHNT and CDR2 is YYREEE (reference sequence). The CDR3 coding sequence is TGTGCCAGCAGCTTGAGACGGGGGGGTTCCGATACGCAGTATTTT. It is translated as CASSLRRGGSDTQYF.

The chain joins TRBV7-2 to TRBJ2-5; 15 nucleotides match TRBD2. The CDR3 is made up of 19 amino acids. V trimming: 1 base; J trimming: 1 base; junction bases outside the gene matches: 7. CDR1 is SGHTA, CDR2 FQGNSA, per germline. CDR3 protein: CASSLGRTSGGAPQETQYF. In DNA, the CDR3 is TGTGCCAGCAGCTTAGGACGGACTAGCGGGGGGGCCCCCCAAGAGACCCAGTACTTC.

The chain links TRBV7-6 to TRBJ2-3; TRBD2 aligns across 7 bases. The ends lost 1 base at V and 4 bases at J; junction bases unmatched: 5. Germline CDR1 is SGHVS and CDR2 is FNYEAQ. This CDR3 has 15 residues. DNA for the CDR3: TGTGCCAGCAGCTTAGGGAGCGGGGCTGCAGATACGCAGTATTTT. It translates to CASSLGSGAADTQYF.

The J gene is TRBJ1-1, the V gene TRBV14, with D maybe TRBD1 (6 bases). Trimming took off 2 bases at V and 0 bases at J, with 10 bases between the two ends. The V gene's germline CDR1 is SGHDN and CDR2 FVKESK. This CDR3 region has 15 residues. Here the CDR3 reads CASSQLGQLNTEAFF. CDR3 in DNA: TGTGCCAGCAGCCAATTGGGACAACTGAACACTGAAGCTTTCTTT.